Reported below is one TCR beta chain. This entry is derived from a study of blood T cell repertoires in COVID-19. As for the study in general: Collection of acute and convalescent COVID-19 samples took place in the United States, Italy and Spain.

The CDR3 totals 15 residues. The germline gives CDR1 LGHNA, CDR2 YNFKEQ. J gave up 1 base and V 1 base, and 2 bases lay outside the gene matches. As processed by the authors: Estimation of nucleated cell counts relied on the amplification of reference gene primers. Assay: immunoSEQ multiplex PCR; the TCRdb copy retains only in-frame clones and omits some. The D gene and trimming were derived from the DNA, and the V and J assignments and clone size from that table. There are roughly 150,000 clones in the sample; roughly nine tenths occur only once, and more than 3% lies in the top ten. The genes are TRBV4-2 and TRBJ2-3, with 7 bases aligning to TRBD1. The origin of this receptor is a woman between 70 and 85 years old with acute or convalescent COVID-19. What was sequenced was peripheral blood. CDR3 amino acids: CASSQGQGRTDTQYF. The CDR3 DNA sequence: TGTGCCAGCAGCCAAGGACAGGGCCGCACAGATACGCAGTATTTT.